The rows below give T cell receptor beta chains drawn from one sample of a study of shared clonotypes between healthy human individuals. Here immunoSEQ multiplex PCR was the method, and the copy in TCRdb shows in-frame clones only, minus some. Among around 1.9 million clones listed, just under 95% were seen once. Sequenced: naive CD8+ T cells from PBMCs. These receptors all come from a man younger than 35 in good health. Some clones in this sample may be carry-over from other donors' samples. CDR3s include the opening cysteine and the closing phenylalanine or tryptophan. A D gene is named only where the DNA matches it firmly. A row's size may be missing; if present it is once, few, many or a size class.

D gene | clone size | J gene | V gene | CDR3 protein | CDR3 DNA
NA | NA | TRBJ2-7 | TRBV28 | CASSLGQSYEQYF | TGTGCCAGCAGCCTCGGACAGTCGTACGAGCAGTACTTC
TRBD2 | NA | TRBJ2-3 | TRBV7-9 | CASSASSGPTDTQYF | TGTGCCAGCAGCGCCTCTAGCGGACCCACAGATACGCAGTATTTT
NA | NA | TRBJ2-5 | TRBV6-5 | CASSFLGGPQETQYF | TGTGCCAGCAGTTTCCTTGGGGGACCTCAAGAGACCCAGTACTTC
NA | NA | TRBJ2-2 | TRBV28 | CASSFLAQNTGELFF | TGTGCCAGCAGTTTTCTGGCGCAGAACACCGGGGAGCTGTTTTTT
TRBD2 | NA | TRBJ2-1 | TRBV5-1 | CASSPGGLNNEQFF | TGCGCCAGCAGCCCGGGAGGACTAAACAATGAGCAGTTCTTC
NA | NA | TRBJ1-2 | TRBV14 | CASSQDRGAYGYTF | TGTGCCAGCAGCCAAGACAGAGGGGCCTATGGCTACACCTTC
TRBD2 | NA | TRBJ2-7 | TRBV7-6 | CASSPASGSAYEQYF | TGTGCCAGCAGCCCCGCTAGCGGGAGTGCCTACGAGCAGTACTTC
NA | NA | TRBJ1-1 | TRBV4-1 | CASSQERATEAFF | TGCGCCAGCAGCCAAGAAAGGGCGACAGAAGCTTTCTTT
NA | NA | TRBJ2-7 | TRBV7-9 | CASSPWEVRPEQYF | TGTGCCAGCAGCCCCTGGGAGGTGCGTCCGGAGCAGTACTTC
TRBD2 | NA | TRBJ2-2 | TRBV9 | CASSVIGAGGPSGELFF | TGTGCCAGCAGCGTAATAGGTGCGGGAGGGCCGTCCGGGGAGCTGTTTTTT
TRBD1 | once | TRBJ1-2 | TRBV29-1 | CSVGQGAGGYTF | TGCAGCGTTGGACAGGGGGCAGGTGGCTACACCTTC
NA | NA | TRBJ2-7 | TRBV11-2 | CASSLGWRASSSYEQYF | TGTGCCAGCAGCTTAGGCTGGCGGGCCTCAAGCTCCTACGAGCAGTACTTC
NA | NA | TRBJ2-3 | TRBV7-3 | CASSLSRFGTDTQYF | TGTGCCAGCAGCTTAAGTCGGTTTGGCACAGATACGCAGTATTTT
NA | NA | TRBJ2-7 | TRBV7-9 | CASSLSPDYEQYF | TGTGCCAGCAGCTTATCCCCAGACTACGAGCAGTACTTC
NA | NA | TRBJ2-1 | TRBV27 | CASSSPRGTPSFF | TGTGCCAGCAGCTCTCCCCGGGGGACACCCTCGTTCTTC
NA | NA | TRBJ2-7 | TRBV19 | CASRSRDSATYEQYF | TGTGCCAGTAGATCCCGGGACTCTGCTACCTACGAGCAGTACTTC
TRBD2 | NA | TRBJ2-3 | TRBV5-1 | CASSPRWGEGLAVTDTQYF | TGCGCCAGCAGCCCGAGGTGGGGAGAAGGACTAGCGGTAACAGATACGCAGTATTTT
NA | NA | TRBJ2-5 | TRBV30 | CAWSVRRETQYF | TGTGCCTGGAGTGTACGCAGGGAGACCCAGTACTTC
NA | once | TRBJ2-1 | TRBV11-2 | CASSLKASDGRYNEQFF | TGTGCCAGCAGCTTAAAAGCTAGCGACGGCCGGTACAATGAGCAGTTCTTC
NA | NA | TRBJ2-2 | TRBV28 | CASSFQGSTGELFF | TGTGCCAGCAGTTTCCAGGGGAGCACCGGGGAGCTGTTTTTT
NA | NA | TRBJ2-7 | TRBV11-2 | CASSLGRGGEQYF | TGTGCCAGCAGCTTAGGACGAGGGGGCGAGCAGTACTTC
NA | NA | TRBJ1-2 | TRBV5-4 | CASSLEGFERYTF | TGTGCCAGCAGCTTGGAAGGGTTTGAGCGCTACACCTTC
NA | NA | TRBJ2-2 | TRBV29-1 | CSVEGRTTGELFF | TGCAGCGTTGAAGGCAGGACCACCGGGGAGCTGTTTTTT
NA | NA | TRBJ2-2 | TRBV15 | CATSSNTGELFF | TGTGCCACCAGCAGCAACACCGGGGAGCTGTTTTTT
TRBD2 | NA | TRBJ2-3 | TRBV5-3 | CARSIGLAGTDTQYF | TGTGCCAGAAGCATCGGACTAGCGGGCACAGATACGCAGTATTTT
NA | NA | TRBJ2-7 | TRBV28 | CASSNTPQRDYEQYF | TGTGCCAGCAGCAACACCCCCCAGCGAGACTACGAGCAGTACTTC
TRBD1 | NA | TRBJ2-7 | TRBV7-9 | CASSFHRGSPLYEQYF | TGTGCCAGCAGCTTTCACAGGGGAAGTCCTCTTTACGAGCAGTACTTC
TRBD2 | NA | TRBJ2-1 | TRBV7-9 | CASSSSVERGFYNEQFF | TGTGCCAGCAGCTCGTCTGTGGAGCGGGGGTTCTACAATGAGCAGTTCTTC
NA | NA | TRBJ1-5 | TRBV27 | CASSPQGSHSNQPQHF | TGTGCCAGCAGTCCACAGGGAAGCCATAGCAATCAGCCCCAGCATTTT
TRBD2 | NA | TRBJ2-2 | TRBV25-1 | CASSEWKSSGSRAGELFF | TGTGCCAGCAGTGAATGGAAGTCTAGCGGGAGTAGGGCCGGGGAGCTGTTTTTT
TRBD2 | NA | TRBJ2-3 | TRBV7-8 | CASSPFASGRAYGRLDTQYF | TGTGCCAGCAGCCCCTTTGCGAGCGGGAGGGCCTATGGCCGGTTAGATACGCAGTATTTT
NA | NA | TRBJ2-7 | TRBV7-9 | CASSFGRDASYEQYF | TGTGCCAGCAGCTTTGGGCGGGACGCCTCCTACGAGCAGTACTTC
TRBD1 | NA | TRBJ2-5 | TRBV7-7 | CASSSSTTNRQGAARETQYF | TGTGCCAGCAGCTCTTCTACAACCAATCGACAGGGGGCGGCGCGGGAGACCCAGTACTTC